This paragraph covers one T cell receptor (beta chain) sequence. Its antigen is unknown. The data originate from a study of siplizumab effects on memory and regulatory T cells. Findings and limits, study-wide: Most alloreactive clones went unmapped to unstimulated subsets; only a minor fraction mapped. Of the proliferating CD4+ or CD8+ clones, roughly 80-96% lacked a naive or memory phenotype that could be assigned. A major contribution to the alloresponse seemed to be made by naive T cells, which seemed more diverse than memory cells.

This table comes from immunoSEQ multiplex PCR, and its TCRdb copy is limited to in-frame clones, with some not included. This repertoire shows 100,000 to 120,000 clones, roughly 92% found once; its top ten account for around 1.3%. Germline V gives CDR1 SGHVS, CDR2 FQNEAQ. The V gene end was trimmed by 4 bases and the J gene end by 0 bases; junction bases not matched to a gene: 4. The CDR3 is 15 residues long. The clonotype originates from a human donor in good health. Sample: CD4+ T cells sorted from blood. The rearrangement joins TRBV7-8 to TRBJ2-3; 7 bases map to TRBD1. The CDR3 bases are TGTGCCAGCAGCTCGGGACAGATTAGCACAGATACGCAGTATTTT. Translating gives CASSSGQISTDTQYF.